Presented here are 32 T cell receptor beta chains from one specimen sequenced in a study of tissue T cells after allogeneic stem cell transplantation (dated by TCRdb to between 2020 and 2023). Library method: the immunoSEQ multiplex PCR assay. What TCRdb holds here is the immuneACCESS table cut down to in-frame rearrangements. Part of the clones is not present; checked against another copy, under half of the missing clones reflect an unresolved V gene, and the others are unexplained. This sample has about 20,000 clones in its table, and over 55% of those were observed once. The ten biggest clones cover under 0.75% of the sample. The sample was spleen. The receptors here all came from a female BALB/c mouse in good health. The MHC haplotype that this mouse strain carries is H2-d.

A word on this clone: Gene names and germline match the mouse. The sequence runs out 1 residue before the end of the CDR3; the remainder is reconstructed from the germline J gene. V usage is TRBV2 and J usage is TRBJ2-5; D possibly matches TRBD1 or TRBD2 (5 bases each). V lost 1 base to trimming and J lost 6 bases, with 8 bases between them. The length of the CDR3 is 13 residues. Germline loops: CDR1 LGHNA, CDR2 YSYQKL. Here the CDR3 reads CASSQVRGDTQYF. The part of the CDR3 DNA that was read is TGTGCCAGCAGCCAAGTGCGGGGGGACACCCAGTAC.

A note on this clone: The gene symbols are mouse symbols. The read is 1 residue too short to cover the CDR3 end, so that end is filled in from the germline J gene. The chain links TRBV5 to TRBJ2-3; 11 bases line up with TRBD2. Per germline, CDR1 LGHNA and CDR2 YNLKQL (reference sequence). V lost 0 bases, J lost 2 bases, and 1 base stayed unmatched. This CDR3 is 16 amino acids long. The CDR3 spells CASSQEGLGVAETLYF. Partial CDR3 DNA: TGTGCCAGCAGCCAAGAGGGACTGGGGGTTGCAGAAACGCTGTAT.

This clone was detected only a few times. Genes and germline are mouse. The DNA ends 1 residue before the CDR3 does, and the rest of the CDR3 is filled in from the germline J gene. V usage is TRBV20 and J usage is TRBJ2-1; TRBD2 agrees at 9 bases. This CDR3 contains 14 residues. V gave up 3 bases and J gave up 3 bases; unmatched junction bases: 3. The germline V gene has CDR1 GFQATS and CDR2 STVNSAI. The sequenced part of the CDR3 DNA is TGTGGTGCTAGCCGGACTGGGGCCTATGCTGAGCAGTTC. This codes for CGASRTGAYAEQF. The entire CDR3 protein reads CGASRTGAYAEQFF. The full variable domain, completed using reference TRBV20 and TRBJ2-1, is GALVYQYPRRTICKSGTSMRMECQAVGFQATSVAWYRQSPQKTFELIALSTVNSAIKYEQNFTQEKFPISHPNLSFSSMTVLNAYLEDRGLYLCGASRTGAYAEQFFGPGTRLTVL.

As to this clone: The germline and genes are mouse ones. Read coverage stops 1 residue before the CDR3 terminus; the germline J gene supplies the remainder. V and J are TRBV13-2 and TRBJ2-3, with TRBD2 matching over 7 bases. The CDR3 has 15 residues. V was pared by 5 bases and J by 0 bases, with 6 bases of the junction left unmatched. CDR1 NNHNN and CDR2 SYGAGS come from the germline V gene (reference sequence). The sequenced part of the CDR3 DNA is TGTGCCAGCGGGACCGGGGGGGGTAGTGCAGAAACGCTGTAT. It yields the protein CASGTGGGSAETLY. The entire CDR3 is CASGTGGGSAETLYF.

This clone was seen more than once but under ten times. The germline and genes are mouse ones. The read finishes 1 residue shy of the CDR3 end, and the germline J gene is used to complete it. The chain uses TRBV13-2 and TRBJ2-7; 9 bases fit TRBD1. J was trimmed by 6 bases and V by 0 bases; bases with no gene match: 4. From germline, CDR1 is NNHNN and CDR2 SYGAGS (reference sequence). The CDR3 contains 14 residues. The CDR3 region is CASGDAGQGIEQYF. The part of the CDR3 DNA that was read is TGTGCCAGCGGTGATGCTGGACAGGGGATTGAACAGTAC.

Regarding this clone: Gene names are mouse gene names. The read halts 1 residue ahead of the CDR3 end, with the missing end drawn from the germline J gene. The V and J genes are TRBV29 and TRBJ2-4; D is ambiguous. Looked up from germline, CDR1 is MSHET and CDR2 is SYDVDS. The CDR3 has 13 residues. Trimming pared 2 bases from V and 1 base from J, leaving 4 bases between. The CDR3 protein is CASSLGGQNTLYF. The covered CDR3 bases are TGTGCTAGCAGTTTAGGGGGTCAAAACACCTTGTAC. Combining the CDR3 with reference TRBV29 and TRBJ2-4 gives the whole variable domain DMKVTQMPRYLIKRMGENVLLECGQDMSHETMYWYRQDPGLGLQLIYISYDVDSNSEGDIPKGYRVSRKKREHFSLILDSAKTNQTSVYFCASSLGGQNTLYFGAGTRLSVL.

Concerning this clone: Gene and germline names: mouse. The read is 1 residue too short to cover the CDR3 end, so that end is filled in from the germline J gene. This chain links TRBV16 with TRBJ2-7; TRBD2 matches 11 bases. The CDR3 covers 14 residues. With V trimmed by 1 base and J by 7 bases, 3 bases remained unmatched. From germline, CDR1 is SGHSA and CDR2 FRNQAP. The CDR3: CASSLVTGGEEQYF. CDR3 bases read: TGTGCAAGCAGCTTAGTGACTGGGGGGGAGGAACAGTAC.

This clone was seen a few times. The listed genes are named as in mouse. The CDR3 end is not reached by the read, which stops 1 residue before it; the germline J gene fills it in. The J gene is TRBJ2-7, the V gene TRBV5, with 10 bases fitting TRBD2. CDR1 LGHNA and CDR2 YNLKQL come from the germline V gene (reference sequence). The J segment lost 7 bases and the V segment lost 4 bases, leaving 7 bases of the junction unmatched. This CDR3 has 14 amino acids. The CDR3 DNA, read in part, is TGTGCCAGCAGCCTGGACTGGGGGACCTGGGAACAGTAC. Protein sequence: CASSLDWGTWEQY. The CDR3 as a whole reads CASSLDWGTWEQYF.

With regard to this clone: Mouse gene names apply. From the germline J gene comes the end of the CDR3, since the read stops 1 residue before it. The genes are TRBV19 and TRBJ1-2, with D perhaps TRBD1 (6 bases). Germline V gives CDR1 FNHDT, CDR2 SITEND (reference sequence). The CDR3 length is 14 residues. Trimming removed 2 bases from V and 3 bases from J, with 11 bases in between. The CDR3 sequence: CASSMWGADSDYTF. The covered CDR3 bases are TGTGCCAGCAGTATGTGGGGGGCTGACTCCGACTACACC.

This clone was detected only a few times. Gene names follow the mouse nomenclature. With the read ending 1 residue before the CDR3 end, the germline J gene is used to fill in that end. J is TRBJ1-3 and V is TRBV13-2, with a weak D call TRBD1 (6 bases). Germline CDR1 and CDR2: NNHNN and SYGAGS (reference sequence). The CDR3 extends over 15 amino acids. V lost 1 base to trimming and J lost 0 bases, with 8 bases between them. The CDR3 bases that were read are TGTGCCAGCGGTGATCAGGGGCGTTCTGGAAATACGCTCTAT. Its protein product is CASGDQGRSGNTLY. The entire CDR3 sequence reads CASGDQGRSGNTLYF.

Remarks on this clone: Gene labels here are mouse ones. The DNA ends 1 residue before the CDR3 does, and the rest of the CDR3 is filled in from the germline J gene. V is TRBV2 and J is TRBJ2-7; 8 bases map to TRBD1. This CDR3 spans 14 amino acids. V was clipped by 4 bases and J by 6 bases; unmatched bases: 8. Germline CDR1 is LGHNA and CDR2 is YSYQKL. Here the CDR3 reads CASSPSTGEFEQYF. CDR3 DNA, as far as it was read: TGTGCCAGCAGCCCCTCGACAGGGGAGTTTGAACAGTAC.

Notes on this clone: Here the gene names and germline are mouse. The read ends 1 residue shy of where the CDR3 ends; the end is completed using the germline J gene. The rearrangement joins TRBV5 to TRBJ2-7, with 9 nucleotides matching TRBD1. J was trimmed by 3 bases and V by 1 base; bases with no gene match: 1. Germline CDR1 and CDR2: LGHNA and YNLKQL (reference sequence). This CDR3 has 14 amino acids. CDR3 bases read: TGTGCCAGCAGCCAAGGGGACAGGGACTATGAACAGTAC. Protein sequence: CASSQGDRDYEQY. The complete CDR3 protein is CASSQGDRDYEQYF.

As to this clone: Any gene name here is a mouse gene name. The CDR3 protein is CGAKAGGAREQYF. The part of the CDR3 DNA that was read is TGTGGTGCTAAGGCTGGGGGGGCGCGGGAACAGTAC. This chain connects TRBV20 to TRBJ2-7, with 10 bases fitting TRBD2. Read data end 1 residue before the CDR3 end; the end is taken from the germline J gene. J lost 7 bases, V lost 4 bases, and 7 bases had no gene match. CDR3 length: 13 residues. CDR1 is GFQATS, CDR2 STVNSAI, per germline.

Comments on this clone: Mouse names are used for the genes. CDR3 region: CASSRDRTGGGEQYF. The CDR3 bases that were read are TGTGCTAGCAGTAGAGATAGGACAGGGGGCGGTGAACAGTAC. This chain links TRBV17 with TRBJ2-7, with 11 bases aligning to TRBD1. The read terminates 1 residue before the CDR3 end, so the remaining end is supplied by the germline J gene. The ends lost 0 bases at V and 6 bases at J; junction bases unmatched: 4. CDR1 and CDR2 from the germline V gene are MNHDT and YYDKIL. This CDR3 region has 15 residues.

This clone was counted once. The genes are named according to mouse. The read terminates 1 residue before the CDR3 end, so the remaining end is supplied by the germline J gene. The chain recombines TRBV5 with TRBJ1-6; no firm D call. TRBJ1-6 qualifies as an ORF whose function is uncertain. Germline loops: CDR1 LGHNA, CDR2 YNLKQL (reference sequence). The CDR3 extends over 17 amino acids. Trimming took 0 bases from V and 0 from J, leaving 9 bases between them. The part of the CDR3 DNA that was read is TGTGCCAGCAGCCAAGATTTGGGGAATTCCTATAATTCGCCCCTCTAC. Translated: CASSQDLGNSYNSPLY. The whole CDR3 sequence reads CASSQDLGNSYNSPLYF.

As to this clone: The genes are named according to mouse. The read halts 1 residue ahead of the CDR3 end, with the missing end drawn from the germline J gene. The chain combines TRBV13-1 with TRBJ1-4; TRBD1 might be the D (6 bases). The CDR3 runs 15 residues. Trimming shortened V by 0 bases and J by 4 bases, and 10 bases separated the two germline ends. Germline CDR1 NSHNY, CDR2 SYGAGN. Partial CDR3 DNA: TGTGCCAGCAGTGATGCAGGCAGGGGCAACGAAAGATTATTT. Its protein product is CASSDAGRGNERLF. The full CDR3 protein is CASSDAGRGNERLFF.

For this clone: Mouse names are used for the genes. The CDR3 goes on 1 residue after the read ends, and that part is filled in from the germline J gene. The genes are TRBV2 and TRBJ2-5; D is undetermined. V lost 0 bases to trimming and J lost 3 bases, with 1 base between them. The CDR3 covers 12 residues. CDR1 LGHNA and CDR2 YSYQKL come from the germline V gene. The DNA read from the CDR3 is TGTGCCAGCAGCCAAGAGCAAGACACCCAGTAC. Translating it yields CASSQEQDTQY. In full, the CDR3 is CASSQEQDTQYF.

Comment on this clone: Here the gene names and germline are mouse. The read ends 1 residue shy of where the CDR3 ends; the end is completed using the germline J gene. This chain joins TRBV19 and TRBJ2-7, with D possibly TRBD1 on 6 matching bases. Trimming left V 4 bases short and J 0 bases short, with 11 bases between. CDR1 and CDR2 from the germline V gene are FNHDT and SITEND (reference sequence). The CDR3 totals 14 residues. CDR3 DNA (partial): TGTGCCAGCAGTCCGGACAGTAGCTCCTATGAACAGTAC. Its translation is CASSPDSSSYEQY. The whole CDR3 protein is CASSPDSSSYEQYF.

In this sample, this clone turned up once. Genes and germline are mouse. The CDR3 goes on 1 residue after the read ends, and that part is filled in from the germline J gene. V is TRBV19 and J is TRBJ1-3; D call uncertain. V dropped 2 bases and J dropped 0 bases, with 6 bases sitting between them. This CDR3 comprises 14 residues. The germline V gene has CDR1 FNHDT and CDR2 SITEND (reference sequence). The CDR3 protein is CASSIAASGNTLYF. CDR3 bases read: TGTGCCAGCAGTATCGCAGCTTCTGGAAATACGCTCTAT.

This clone has only one observation. Mouse gene names and germline throughout. The read is 1 residue too short to cover the CDR3 end, so that end is filled in from the germline J gene. The V and J genes are TRBV31 and TRBJ2-7; 10 positions agree with TRBD1. The trim removed 5 bases at V and 4 bases at J, leaving 2 bases unmatched. The CDR3 covers 12 residues. Germline CDR1 is GKSSPN and CDR2 is SITVG. The sequenced part of the CDR3 DNA is TGTGCCTGGGCGGGACAGGGGTATGAACAGTAC. As protein: CAWAGQGYEQY. The complete CDR3 reads CAWAGQGYEQYF.

As concerns this clone: Gene names are the mouse ones. The CDR3 end falls 1 residue outside the read, so it is completed with the germline J gene. V usage is TRBV19 and J usage is TRBJ2-1; 8 bases fit TRBD2. V lost 2 bases to trimming and J lost 3 bases; unmatched junction nucleotides: 4. This CDR3 spans 15 amino acids. Germline CDR1 and CDR2: FNHDT and SITEND (reference sequence). The CDR3 bases that were read are TGTGCCAGCAGTATCCTGGGGGGCCGCTATGCTGAGCAGTTC. This gives the protein CASSILGGRYAEQF. The whole CDR3 is CASSILGGRYAEQFF.

This clone is a singleton in its sample. Mouse gene names and germline throughout. The read terminates 1 residue ahead of where the CDR3 ends, so the germline J gene completes it. This rearrangement joins TRBV13-2 to TRBJ2-4, with D possibly matching TRBD1 (6 bases). Germline V CDR1 and CDR2: NNHNN, SYGAGS (reference sequence). V lost 1 base and J lost 4, with 10 bases in between. This CDR3 has 14 amino acids. CDR3 bases read: TGTGCCAGCGGTGATCGGGACAAAAAAAACACCTTGTAC. Translation gives CASGDRDKKNTLY. The complete CDR3 protein is CASGDRDKKNTLYF.

Notes on this clone: All gene names here are mouse names. The DNA ends 1 residue before the CDR3 does, and the rest of the CDR3 is filled in from the germline J gene. This sequence joins TRBV13-1 and TRBJ2-4; 10 bases map to TRBD1. Germline lookup yields CDR1 NSHNY and CDR2 SYGAGN. This CDR3 is built from 16 residues. V was pared by 2 bases and J by 3 bases, with 6 bases of the junction left unmatched. CDR3 in amino acids: CASSEGTGAGQNTLYF. The covered CDR3 bases are TGTGCCAGCAGTGAAGGGACAGGGGCGGGACAAAACACCTTGTAC.

As to this clone: Mouse gene names and germline throughout. The CDR3: CASSDAGGRYAEQFF. The sequenced CDR3 bases are TGTGCCAGCAGTGATGCGGGGGGGCGCTATGCTGAGCAGTTC. The chain joins TRBV13-1 to TRBJ2-1; the match to TRBD2 covers 8 bases. The sequence runs out 1 residue before the end of the CDR3; the remainder is reconstructed from the germline J gene. The J segment lost 3 bases and the V segment lost 0 bases, leaving 2 bases of the junction unmatched. Germline V lookup: CDR1 NSHNY, CDR2 SYGAGN. The CDR3 has 15 residues.

As concerns this clone: Each gene name is a mouse one. The read terminates 1 residue ahead of where the CDR3 ends, so the germline J gene completes it. The J gene is TRBJ2-3, the V gene TRBV19, with D maybe TRBD1 (5 bases). The CDR3 totals 14 residues. V gave up 1 base and J gave up 3 bases, with 9 bases separating them. The germline gives CDR1 FNHDT, CDR2 SITEND (reference sequence). Partial CDR3 DNA: TGTGCCAGCAGTATAAGGAGGGGAGCAGAAACGCTGTAT. This codes for CASSIRRGAETLY. The full CDR3 sequence reads CASSIRRGAETLYF.

This clone was seen a few times. The genes are named according to mouse. This CDR3 is CASSDVETAWEQYF. The part of the CDR3 DNA that was read is TGTGCCAGCAGTGATGTGGAGACTGCCTGGGAACAGTAC. The chain links TRBV13-1 to TRBJ2-7, with TRBD2 as a possible D gene (5 bases). With the read ending 1 residue before the CDR3 end, the germline J gene is used to fill in that end. This CDR3 has 14 amino acids. CDR1 is NSHNY, CDR2 SYGAGN, per germline. V was pared by 0 bases and J by 7 bases, with 14 bases between.

About this clone: Mouse gene names apply. The CDR3 goes on 1 residue after the read ends, and that part is filled in from the germline J gene. The chain joins TRBV16 to TRBJ1-4; 9 nucleotides agree with TRBD1. CDR1 is SGHSA and CDR2 is FRNQAP in the germline V gene. J was trimmed by 3 bases and V by 5 bases; bases with no gene match: 4. CDR3 length: 15 residues. The CDR3 DNA, read in part, is TGTGCAAGCAGCCTCGGGACAGGGCCCAACGAAAGATTATTT. This sequence encodes CASSLGTGPNERLF. The full CDR3 sequence reads CASSLGTGPNERLFF. The entire variable domain, with the rest obtained from reference TRBV16 and TRBJ1-4, is as follows: NAGVIQTPRHKVTGKGQEATLWCEPISGHSAVFWYRQTIVQGLEFLTYFRNQAPIDDSGMPKERFSAQMPNQSHSTLKIQSTQPQDSAVYLCASSLGTGPNERLFFGHGTKLSVL.

As for this clone: Each gene name is a mouse one. The CDR3 is cut off 1 residue early in the read; its end comes from the germline J gene. The rearrangement links TRBV31 to TRBJ2-7; 10 bases line up with TRBD2. The CDR3 covers 12 residues. From germline, CDR1 is GKSSPN and CDR2 SITVG. The ends lost 5 bases at V and 3 bases at J; junction bases unmatched: 1. The CDR3 is CAWGLGVYEQYF. Incomplete CDR3 DNA: TGTGCCTGGGGACTGGGGGTCTATGAACAGTAC.

Of note for this clone: Gene labels here are mouse ones. The sequence runs out 1 residue before the end of the CDR3; the remainder is reconstructed from the germline J gene. This sequence joins TRBV13-2 and TRBJ2-7; no clear D. The V gene's germline CDR1 is NNHNN and CDR2 SYGAGS (reference sequence). With 4 bases removed from V and 5 bases from J, the gap between germline ends came to 7 bases. This CDR3 is built from 11 residues. The CDR3 bases that were read are TGTGCCAGCGGTAACGGGGATGAACAGTAC. It is translated as CASGNGDEQY. The whole CDR3 protein reads CASGNGDEQYF.

Notes on this clone: Any gene name here is a mouse gene name. This CDR3 reads CAWRQGAEQFF. The covered CDR3 bases are TGTGCCTGGAGGCAGGGTGCTGAGCAGTTC. This chain links TRBV31 with TRBJ2-1; a possible D gene is TRBD1 (5 bases). The read gets to within 1 residue of the CDR3 end, and the germline J gene fills in the rest. Looked up from germline, CDR1 is GKSSPN and CDR2 is SITVG. Trimming removed 3 bases at V and 6 bases at J, with 6 bases between. CDR3 length: 11 residues.

With regard to this clone: The genes are named according to mouse. The CDR3 end is not reached by the read, which stops 1 residue before it; the germline J gene fills it in. The genes are TRBV31 and TRBJ2-3, with 10 bases matching TRBD2. V shed 0 bases and J 1 base; nucleotides not matched to a gene: 7. The CDR3 spans 17 residues. Germline V lookup: CDR1 GKSSPN, CDR2 SITVG. The CDR3 region is CAWSLFSGGARAETLYF. Partial CDR3 DNA: TGTGCCTGGAGTCTATTTTCTGGGGGGGCGCGTGCAGAAACGCTGTAT.

Details on this clone: Mouse names are used for the genes. With the read ending 1 residue before the CDR3 end, the germline J gene is used to fill in that end. This rearrangement joins TRBV19 to TRBJ1-2; 10 bases align to TRBD1. V lost 2 bases and J lost 4; bases outside the gene matches: 2. From germline, CDR1 is FNHDT and CDR2 SITEND (reference sequence). This CDR3 contains 14 residues. The covered CDR3 bases are TGTGCCAGCAGTATGAGACAGGGGGCCTCCGACTACACC. Its translation: CASSMRQGASDYT. The full CDR3 protein reads CASSMRQGASDYTF. The full variable domain, in which reference TRBV19 and TRBJ1-2 provide the parts outside the CDR3, is GGIITQTPKFLIGQEGQKLTLKCQQNFNHDTMYWYRQDSGKGLRLIYYSITENDLQKGDLSEGYDASREKKSSFSLTVTSAQKNEMAVFLCASSMRQGASDYTFGSGTRLLVI.